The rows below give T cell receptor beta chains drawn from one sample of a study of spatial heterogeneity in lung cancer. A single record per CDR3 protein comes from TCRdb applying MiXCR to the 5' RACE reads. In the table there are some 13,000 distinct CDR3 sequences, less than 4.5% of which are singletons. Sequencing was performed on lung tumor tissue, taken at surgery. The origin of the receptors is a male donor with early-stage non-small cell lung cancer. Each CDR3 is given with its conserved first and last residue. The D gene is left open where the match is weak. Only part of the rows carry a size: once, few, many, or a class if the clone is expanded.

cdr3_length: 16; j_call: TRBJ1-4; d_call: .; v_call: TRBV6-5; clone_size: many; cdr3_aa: CASSLRGGPTNEKLFF; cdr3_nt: TGTGCCAGCAGTTTAAGGGGGGGGCCAACTAATGAAAAACTGTTTTTT
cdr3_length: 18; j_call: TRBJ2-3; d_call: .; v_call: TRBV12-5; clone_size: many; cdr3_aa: CASGLVRDGDLSTDTQYF; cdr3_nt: TGTGCTAGTGGTTTGGTACGAGACGGAGACCTTAGCACAGATACGCAGTATTTT
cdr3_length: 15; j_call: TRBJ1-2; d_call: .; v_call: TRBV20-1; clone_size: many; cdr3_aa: CSARVQGAPNYGYTF; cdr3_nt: TGCAGTGCGAGGGTACAGGGAGCCCCTAACTATGGCTACACCTTC
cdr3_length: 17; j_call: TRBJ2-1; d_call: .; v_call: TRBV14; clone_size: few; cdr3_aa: CASSQDSGTLSYNEQFF; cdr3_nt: TGTGCCAGCAGCCAAGATTCGGGGACGCTCTCCTACAATGAGCAGTTCTTC
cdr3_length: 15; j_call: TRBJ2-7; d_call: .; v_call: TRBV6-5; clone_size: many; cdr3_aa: CASSYSGVSSYEQYF; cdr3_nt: TGTGCCAGCAGTTACTCTGGGGTGTCTAGCTACGAGCAGTACTTC
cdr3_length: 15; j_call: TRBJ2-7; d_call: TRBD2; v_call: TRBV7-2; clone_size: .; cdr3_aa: CASSLTSGGPYEQYF; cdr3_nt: TGTGCCAGCAGCTTGACTAGCGGGGGACCCTACGAGCAGTACTTC
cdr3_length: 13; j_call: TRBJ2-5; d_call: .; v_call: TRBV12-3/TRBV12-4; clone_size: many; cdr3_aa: CASSLGSLQTQYF; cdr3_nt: TGTGCCAGCAGTTTAGGTAGTCTGCAGACCCAGTACTTC
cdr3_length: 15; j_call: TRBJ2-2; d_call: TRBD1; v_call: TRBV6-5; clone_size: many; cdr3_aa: CASRIRGRTTGELFF; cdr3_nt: TGTGCCAGCAGGATCAGGGGGCGCACCACCGGGGAGCTGTTTTTT
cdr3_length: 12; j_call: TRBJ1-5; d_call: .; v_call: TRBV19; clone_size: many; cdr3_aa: CATRDRNQPQHF; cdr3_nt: TGTGCCACCAGAGACAGGAATCAGCCCCAGCATTTT
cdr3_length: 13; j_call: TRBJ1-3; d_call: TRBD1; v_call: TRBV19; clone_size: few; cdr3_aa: CATDRGTGNTIYF; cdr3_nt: TGTGCCACCGACAGGGGAACAGGAAACACCATATATTTT
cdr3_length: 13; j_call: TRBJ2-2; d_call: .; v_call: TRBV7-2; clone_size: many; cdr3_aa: CASSLMSPGELFF; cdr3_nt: TGTGCCAGCAGCTTAATGTCCCCCGGGGAGCTGTTTTTT
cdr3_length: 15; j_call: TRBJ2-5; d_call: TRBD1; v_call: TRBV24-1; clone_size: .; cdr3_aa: CATQPGQGRQETQYF; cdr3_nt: TGTGCCACCCAACCCGGACAGGGCCGCCAAGAGACCCAGTACTTC
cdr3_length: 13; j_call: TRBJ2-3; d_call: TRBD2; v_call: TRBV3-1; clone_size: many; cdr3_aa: CASSRGRGDTQYF; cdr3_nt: TGTGCCAGCAGTCGAGGGAGGGGAGATACGCAGTATTTT
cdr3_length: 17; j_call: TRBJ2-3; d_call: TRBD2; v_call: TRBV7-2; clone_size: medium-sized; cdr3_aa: CASSLEGIAGPTDTQYF; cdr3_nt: TGTGCCAGCAGCTTAGAGGGGATAGCGGGGCCCACAGATACGCAGTATTTT
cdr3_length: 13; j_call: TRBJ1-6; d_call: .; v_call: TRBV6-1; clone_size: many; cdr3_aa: CASSVGGSSPLHF; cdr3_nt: TGTGCCAGCAGTGTAGGGGGGAGTTCACCCCTCCACTTT
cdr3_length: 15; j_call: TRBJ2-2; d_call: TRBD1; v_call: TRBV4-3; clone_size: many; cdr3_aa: CASSQEVRGFGELFF; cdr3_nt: TGCGCCAGCAGCCAAGAGGTCAGGGGGTTCGGGGAGCTGTTTTTT
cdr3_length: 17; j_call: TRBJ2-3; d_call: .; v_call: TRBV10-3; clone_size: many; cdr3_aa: CAIQPFLGARITDTQYF; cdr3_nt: TGTGCCATCCAACCATTTTTGGGGGCACGTATCACAGATACGCAGTATTTT
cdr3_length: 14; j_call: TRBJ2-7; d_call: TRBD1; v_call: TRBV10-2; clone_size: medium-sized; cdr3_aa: CASSSLDRAHEQYF; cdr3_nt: TGCGCCAGCAGTAGTCTAGACAGGGCCCACGAGCAGTACTTC
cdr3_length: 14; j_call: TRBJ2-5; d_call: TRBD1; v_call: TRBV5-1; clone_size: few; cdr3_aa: CASSLTGGLETQYF; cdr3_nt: TGCGCCAGCAGCTTGACAGGGGGCTTGGAGACCCAGTACTTC
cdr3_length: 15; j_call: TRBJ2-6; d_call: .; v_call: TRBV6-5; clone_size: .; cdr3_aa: CASSLGRSGANVLTF; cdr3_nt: TGTGCCAGCAGCCTCGGACGGTCTGGGGCCAACGTCCTGACTTTC
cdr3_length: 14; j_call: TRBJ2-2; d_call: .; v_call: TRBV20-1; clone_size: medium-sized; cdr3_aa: CSARDQRNTGELFF; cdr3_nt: TGCAGTGCTAGAGATCAAAGGAACACCGGGGAGCTGTTTTTT
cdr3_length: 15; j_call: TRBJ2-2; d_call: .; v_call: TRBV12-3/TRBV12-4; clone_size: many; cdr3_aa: CASRPHQGGTGELFF; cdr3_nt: TGTGCCAGCAGGCCCCACCAGGGGGGCACCGGGGAGCTGTTTTTT
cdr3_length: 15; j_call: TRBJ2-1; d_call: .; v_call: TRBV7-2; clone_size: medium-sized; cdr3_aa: CASTRDRRSYNEQFF; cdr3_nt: TGTGCCAGCACCCGAGACAGGCGTTCCTACAATGAGCAGTTCTTC
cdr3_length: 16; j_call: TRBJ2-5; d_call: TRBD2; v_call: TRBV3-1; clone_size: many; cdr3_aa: CASSQAPTSGQETQYF; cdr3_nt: TGTGCCAGCAGTCAGGCCCCCACTAGCGGACAAGAGACCCAGTACTTC
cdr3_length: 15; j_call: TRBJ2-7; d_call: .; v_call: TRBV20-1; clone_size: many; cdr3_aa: CSARALVGGAYEQYF; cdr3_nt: TGCAGTGCTAGAGCACTCGTCGGAGGGGCCTACGAGCAGTACTTC
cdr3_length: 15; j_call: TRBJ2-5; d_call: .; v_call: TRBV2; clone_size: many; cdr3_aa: CASSEIGKRQETQYF; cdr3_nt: TGTGCCAGCAGTGAAATTGGTAAACGTCAAGAGACCCAGTACTTC
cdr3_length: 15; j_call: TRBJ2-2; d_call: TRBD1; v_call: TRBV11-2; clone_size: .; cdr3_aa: CASSSQGAITGELFF; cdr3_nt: TGTGCCAGCAGCTCACAGGGGGCGATCACCGGGGAGCTGTTTTTT
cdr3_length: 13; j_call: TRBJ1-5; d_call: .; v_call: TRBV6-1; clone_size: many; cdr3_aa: CASSRNSNQPQHF; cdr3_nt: TGTGCCAGCTCTCGGAATAGCAATCAGCCCCAGCATTTT
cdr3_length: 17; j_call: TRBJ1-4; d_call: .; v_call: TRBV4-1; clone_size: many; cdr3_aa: CASSQDPRASANEKLFF; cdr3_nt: TGCGCCAGCAGCCAAGATCCCCGGGCTTCGGCGAATGAAAAACTGTTTTTT
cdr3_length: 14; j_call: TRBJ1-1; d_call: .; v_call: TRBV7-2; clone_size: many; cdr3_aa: CASSEWAANTEAFF; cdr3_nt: TGTGCCAGCAGCGAATGGGCGGCAAACACTGAAGCTTTCTTT
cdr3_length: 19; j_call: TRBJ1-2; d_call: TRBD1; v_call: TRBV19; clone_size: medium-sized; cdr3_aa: CASSFLLGQGARKDYGYTF; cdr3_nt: TGTGCCAGTAGCTTTCTCTTAGGACAGGGGGCACGGAAAGACTATGGCTACACCTTC
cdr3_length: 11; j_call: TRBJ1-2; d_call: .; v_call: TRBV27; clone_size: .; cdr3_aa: CASSCTGGYTF; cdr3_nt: TGTGCCAGCAGTTGTACGGGTGGCTACACCTTC
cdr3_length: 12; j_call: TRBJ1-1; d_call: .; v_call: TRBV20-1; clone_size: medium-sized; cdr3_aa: CSVLSNLGEAFF; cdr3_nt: TGCAGTGTCCTTTCAAACTTGGGGGAAGCTTTCTTT
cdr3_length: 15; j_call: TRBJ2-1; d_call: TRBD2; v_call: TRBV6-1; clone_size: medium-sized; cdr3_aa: CASSEPGLAGCEQFF; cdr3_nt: TGTGCCAGCAGTGAACCGGGACTAGCGGGTTGTGAGCAGTTCTTC
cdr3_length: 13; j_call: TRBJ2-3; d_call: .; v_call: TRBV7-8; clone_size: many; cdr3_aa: CASRQPSTDTQYF; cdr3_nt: TGTGCCAGCAGGCAGCCTAGCACAGATACGCAGTATTTT
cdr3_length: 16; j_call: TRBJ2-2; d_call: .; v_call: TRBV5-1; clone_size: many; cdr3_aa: CASRTEGAVNTGELFF; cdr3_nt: TGCGCCAGCAGGACGGAAGGGGCTGTGAACACCGGGGAGCTGTTTTTT
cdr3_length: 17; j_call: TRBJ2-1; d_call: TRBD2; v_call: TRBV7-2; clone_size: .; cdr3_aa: CASSLGLAGEFYNEQFF; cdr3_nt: TGTGCCAGCAGCCTGGGACTAGCGGGAGAGTTCTACAATGAGCAGTTCTTC
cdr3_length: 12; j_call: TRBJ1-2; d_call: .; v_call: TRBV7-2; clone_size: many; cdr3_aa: CASSLGGYGYTF; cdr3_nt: TGTGCCAGCAGCTTAGGGGGCTATGGCTACACCTTC
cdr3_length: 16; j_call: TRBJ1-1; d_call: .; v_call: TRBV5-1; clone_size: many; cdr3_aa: CASIPGSGAGGTEAFF; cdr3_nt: TGCGCCAGCATACCGGGGTCGGGGGCTGGGGGGACTGAAGCTTTCTTT
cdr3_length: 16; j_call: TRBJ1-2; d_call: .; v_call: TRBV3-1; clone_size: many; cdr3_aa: CASSQGATYSSYGYTF; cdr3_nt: TGTGCCAGCAGCCAAGGCGCCACGTACAGTTCTTATGGCTACACCTTC
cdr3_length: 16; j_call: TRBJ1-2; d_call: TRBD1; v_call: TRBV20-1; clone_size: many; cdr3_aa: CSARDSTGADNYGYTF; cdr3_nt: TGCAGTGCTAGGGACTCTACAGGGGCGGATAACTATGGCTACACCTTC
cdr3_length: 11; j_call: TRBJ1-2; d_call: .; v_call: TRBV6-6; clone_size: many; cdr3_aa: CASSPLYGYTF; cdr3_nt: TGTGCCAGCAGTCCCCTCTATGGCTACACCTTC
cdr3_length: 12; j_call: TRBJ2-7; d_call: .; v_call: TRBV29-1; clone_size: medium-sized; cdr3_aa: CSAGDGSYEQYF; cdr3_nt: TGCAGCGCTGGGGACGGTTCCTACGAGCAGTACTTC
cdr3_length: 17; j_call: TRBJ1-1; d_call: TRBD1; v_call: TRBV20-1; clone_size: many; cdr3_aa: CSARDPTGTGVNTEAFF; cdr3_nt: TGCAGTGCTAGAGATCCCACAGGGACAGGGGTGAACACTGAAGCTTTCTTT
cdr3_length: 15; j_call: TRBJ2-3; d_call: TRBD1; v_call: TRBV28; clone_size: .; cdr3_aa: CASSRWDSRTDTQYF; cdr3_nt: TGTGCCAGCAGTCGATGGGACAGTCGCACAGATACGCAGTATTTT
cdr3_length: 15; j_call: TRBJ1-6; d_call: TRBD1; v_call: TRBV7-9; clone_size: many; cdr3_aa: CASSPDREGDSPLHF; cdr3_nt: TGTGCCAGCAGCCCGGACAGGGAGGGGGATTCACCCCTCCACTTT
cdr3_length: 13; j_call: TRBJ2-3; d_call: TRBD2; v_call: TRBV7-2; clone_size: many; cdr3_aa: CASSSGTRDTQYF; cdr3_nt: TGTGCCAGCAGCTCCGGGACTAGGGATACGCAGTATTTT
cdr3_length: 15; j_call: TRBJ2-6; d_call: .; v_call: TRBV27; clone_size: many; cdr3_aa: CASLGHSSGANVLTF; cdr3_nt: TGTGCCAGCTTGGGACACTCCTCTGGGGCCAACGTCCTGACTTTC
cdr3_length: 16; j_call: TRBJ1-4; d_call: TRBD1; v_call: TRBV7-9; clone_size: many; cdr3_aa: CASSSGQVLANEKLFF; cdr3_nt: TGTGCCAGCAGCTCAGGACAGGTCTTAGCGAATGAAAAACTGTTTTTT
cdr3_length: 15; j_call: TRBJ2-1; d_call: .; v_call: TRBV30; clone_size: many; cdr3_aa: CAWSVGASSYNEQFF; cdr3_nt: TGTGCCTGGAGTGTTGGGGCCAGCTCCTACAATGAGCAGTTCTTC
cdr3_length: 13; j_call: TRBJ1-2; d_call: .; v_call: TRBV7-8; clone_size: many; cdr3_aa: CASSWLGGDGYTF; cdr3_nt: TGTGCCAGCAGCTGGCTTGGGGGGGATGGCTACACCTTC
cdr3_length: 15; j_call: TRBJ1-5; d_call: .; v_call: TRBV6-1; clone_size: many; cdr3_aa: CASSDRYLSNQPQHF; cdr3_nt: TGTGCCAGCAGTGATCGGTACCTTAGCAATCAGCCCCAGCATTTT
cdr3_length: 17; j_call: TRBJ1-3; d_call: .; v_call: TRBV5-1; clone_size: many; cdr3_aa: CASSLGTGGTSGNTIYF; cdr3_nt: TGCGCCAGCAGCTTGGGTACCGGGGGAACCTCTGGAAACACCATATATTTT
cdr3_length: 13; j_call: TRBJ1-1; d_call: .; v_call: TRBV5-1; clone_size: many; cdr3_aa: CASRPGWKSEAFF; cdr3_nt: TGCGCCAGCAGGCCAGGGTGGAAGTCTGAAGCTTTCTTT
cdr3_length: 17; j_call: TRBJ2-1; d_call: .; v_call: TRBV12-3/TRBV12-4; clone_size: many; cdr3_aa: CASKDSGGRSSYNEQFF; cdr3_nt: TGTGCCAGCAAAGATTCGGGGGGCCGAAGCTCCTACAATGAGCAGTTCTTC
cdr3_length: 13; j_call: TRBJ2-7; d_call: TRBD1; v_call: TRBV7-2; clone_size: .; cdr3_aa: CASSFDRGREQYF; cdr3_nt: TGTGCCAGCAGCTTCGACAGGGGAAGGGAGCAGTACTTC
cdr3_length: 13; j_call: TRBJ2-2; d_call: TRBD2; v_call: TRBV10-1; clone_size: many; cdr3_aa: CASSLLAPGELFF; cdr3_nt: TGCGCCAGCAGTTTACTAGCGCCCGGGGAGCTGTTTTTT